This T cell receptor beta chain came from a study of vaccination effects on CD4 cells after COVID-19. Data came from immunoSEQ multiplex PCR; TCRdb stores just in-frame clones and leaves some out. The table has 20,000 or so clones, roughly three quarters seen once. The study, taken as a whole, reports: Clones induced by infection and by vaccine showed marked clonal contraction late after vaccination.

ViraFEST used viral peptide pools to expand antigen-specific CD4+ T cells before sequencing. Scientists isolated CD4+ T cells after a roughly nine-day culture period ended. Two doses of BNT162b2 or mRNA-1273 vaccine were administered to participants. Vaccinees lacked prior SARS-CoV-2 infection and tested negative for nucleocapsid antibodies. On both days 3 and 7, half of the culture medium was replaced with IL-2 medium. As to this clone: The antigen is not known.

Germline CDR1 MGHRA, CDR2 YSYEKL. With 5 bases removed from V and 1 base from J, the gap between germline ends came to 13 bases. CDR3 length: 15 amino acids. This specimen consisted of CD4+ T cells from PBMCs cultured with HCoV-229E spike peptides, obtained after COVID-19 vaccination. The J gene is TRBJ2-3, the V gene TRBV4-1, with a possible D match to TRBD2 (5 bases). The source is a human donor who received a COVID-19 vaccine. The CDR3 is CASSEGVYGTDTQYF. In nucleotides, the CDR3 is TGCGCCAGCAGCGAGGGCGTTTATGGCACAGATACGCAGTATTTT.